This note documents a single TCR beta chain sequence. Its cognate antigen is unknown. This specimen belongs to a study of T cell repertoires in cytomegalovirus infection. Study details: Peptides in the study included HLA-C-restricted and HLA-B-restricted CMV epitopes. Shared public TCR beta signatures pointed to both CMV infection and a matching HLA type.

Study results and caveats: It was HLA-C-restricted CMV-specific TCR beta clonotypes that dominated the response ex vivo. Using cumulative public TCR beta family frequency, the authors identified those who carried CMV together with the relevant HLA.

TCRdb recomputed calls from the reads with MiXCR, one row per CDR3 protein. Of some 310,000 distinct CDR3 sequences detected, just under 25% appear once; the ten largest clones hold approximately 12%. The sequence came from a human donor in good health (CMV status not recorded). Some clones in this sample may be carry-over from other donors' samples. This material consisted of cultured PBMCs, taken from culture after CMV antigen stimulation.

This CDR3 reads CASNAGRASYGYTF. The DNA for the CDR3 is TGTGCCAGCAACGCCGGGCGGGCGAGCTATGGCTACACCTTC. The V call is TRBV6-2 or TRBV6-3, the J call TRBJ1-2; no clear D. The CDR3 spans 14 residues. Per the germline V gene, CDR1 is MNHEY and CDR2 is SVGEGT. With 7 bases removed from V and 4 bases from J, the gap between germline ends came to 16 bases.